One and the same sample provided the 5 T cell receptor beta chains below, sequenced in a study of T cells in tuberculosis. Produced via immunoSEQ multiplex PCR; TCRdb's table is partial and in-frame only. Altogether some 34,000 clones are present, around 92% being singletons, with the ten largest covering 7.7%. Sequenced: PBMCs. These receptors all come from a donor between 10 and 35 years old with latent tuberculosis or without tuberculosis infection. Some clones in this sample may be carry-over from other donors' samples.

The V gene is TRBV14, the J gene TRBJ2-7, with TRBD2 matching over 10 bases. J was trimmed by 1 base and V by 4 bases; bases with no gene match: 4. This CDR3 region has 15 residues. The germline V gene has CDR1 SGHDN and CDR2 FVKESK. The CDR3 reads CASSRPGLASYEQYF. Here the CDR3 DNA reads TGTGCCAGCAGCCGACCGGGACTAGCGTCCTACGAGCAGTACTTC.

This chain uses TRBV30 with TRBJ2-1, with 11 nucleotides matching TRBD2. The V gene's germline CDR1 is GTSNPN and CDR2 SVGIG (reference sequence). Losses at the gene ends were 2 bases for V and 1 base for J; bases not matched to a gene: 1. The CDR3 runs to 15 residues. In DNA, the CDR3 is TGTGCCTGGAGTCCTAGCGGGGGGTCCTACAATGAGCAGTTCTTC. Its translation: CAWSPSGGSYNEQFF.

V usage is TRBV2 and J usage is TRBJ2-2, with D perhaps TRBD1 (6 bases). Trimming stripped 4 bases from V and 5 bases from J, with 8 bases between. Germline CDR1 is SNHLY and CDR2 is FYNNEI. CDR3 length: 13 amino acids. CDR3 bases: TGTGCCAGCAGTGGTCAGGGGACCGGGGAGCTGTTTTTT. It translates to CASSGQGTGELFF.

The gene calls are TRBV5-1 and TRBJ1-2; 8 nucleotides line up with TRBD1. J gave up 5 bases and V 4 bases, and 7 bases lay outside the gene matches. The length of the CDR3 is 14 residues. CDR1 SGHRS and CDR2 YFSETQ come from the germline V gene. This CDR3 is CASSPRQGAYGYTF. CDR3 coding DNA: TGCGCCAGCAGCCCGCGGCAGGGGGCGTATGGCTACACCTTC.

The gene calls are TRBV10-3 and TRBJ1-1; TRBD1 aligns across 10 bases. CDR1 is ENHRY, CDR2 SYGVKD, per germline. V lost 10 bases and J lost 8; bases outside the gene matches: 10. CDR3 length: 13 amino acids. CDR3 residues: CATKGTGDREAFF. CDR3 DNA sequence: TGTGCCACGAAGGGGACAGGGGATAGGGAAGCTTTCTTT.